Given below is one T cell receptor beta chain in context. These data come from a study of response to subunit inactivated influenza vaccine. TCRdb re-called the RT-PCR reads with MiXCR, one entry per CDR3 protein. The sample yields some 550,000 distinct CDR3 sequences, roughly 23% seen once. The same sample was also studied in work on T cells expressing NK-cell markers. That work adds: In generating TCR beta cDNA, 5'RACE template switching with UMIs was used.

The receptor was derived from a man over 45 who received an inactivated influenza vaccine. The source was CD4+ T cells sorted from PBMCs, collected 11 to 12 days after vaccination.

CDR3 nucleotides: TGTGCCAGCAGCTTCGGCGGGGGAGCACCTAAGGAGCAGTACTTC. Its protein product is CASSFGGGAPKEQYF. The V gene is TRBV5-4, the J gene TRBJ2-7; 7 bases are a match to TRBD2. The CDR3 runs to 15 residues. Germline CDR1 and CDR2: SGHNT and YYREEE (reference sequence). After removal of 2 bases from V and 7 bases from J, the junction contained 12 bases not matched to a gene.